These T cell receptor beta chains were read from a single sample in a study of blood T cells in healthy people across ages. Using its own MiXCR run on the 5' RACE reads, TCRdb lists one record per CDR3 protein. The sample includes approximately 1,000,000 distinct CDR3 sequences, 35% to 40% of them seen just once. Input material: blood. Source of these receptors: a man between 18 and 29 years old in good health. Each CDR3 is given with its conserved first and last residue. D genes are given only for firm matches. Part of the rows lack a size; the others show once, few, many or a class for expanded clones.

cdr3_aa: CASSLDAKNQETQYF; cdr3_nt: TGTGCCAGCAGCTTAGATGCCAAGAACCAAGAGACCCAGTACTTC; d_call: .; v_call: TRBV7-2; j_call: TRBJ2-5; clone_size: few
cdr3_aa: CASSQLGLAGENEQFF; cdr3_nt: TGTGCCAGCAGCCAATTGGGACTAGCGGGAGAGAATGAGCAGTTCTTC; d_call: TRBD2; v_call: TRBV7-2; j_call: TRBJ2-1; clone_size: .
cdr3_aa: CASSQRGGNNQPQHF; cdr3_nt: TGCGCCAGCAGCCAGCGAGGTGGTAACAATCAGCCCCAGCATTTT; d_call: .; v_call: TRBV4-1; j_call: TRBJ1-5; clone_size: .
cdr3_aa: CASGAGGGELFF; cdr3_nt: TGTGCCAGCGGGGCCGGTGGCGGGGAGCTGTTTTTT; d_call: .; v_call: TRBV12-3/TRBV12-4; j_call: TRBJ2-2; clone_size: .
cdr3_aa: CASSQVGAANTEAFF; cdr3_nt: TGTGCCAGCAGCCAAGTAGGGGCGGCGAACACTGAAGCTTTCTTT; d_call: .; v_call: TRBV14; j_call: TRBJ1-1; clone_size: .
cdr3_aa: CASSPAGGDNEKLFF; cdr3_nt: TGTGCCAGCAGCCCCGCCGGGGGTGATAATGAAAAACTGTTTTTT; d_call: .; v_call: TRBV7-6; j_call: TRBJ1-4; clone_size: .
cdr3_aa: CAISEVRLAGRETQYF; cdr3_nt: TGTGCCATCAGTGAGGTTAGGCTAGCGGGAAGAGAGACCCAGTACTTC; d_call: TRBD2; v_call: TRBV10-3; j_call: TRBJ2-5; clone_size: .
cdr3_aa: CSASRQGALGEQYF; cdr3_nt: TGCAGTGCTTCCAGGCAGGGGGCCCTTGGAGAGCAGTACTTC; d_call: TRBD1; v_call: TRBV20-1; j_call: TRBJ2-7; clone_size: few
cdr3_aa: CASSWSQETQYF; cdr3_nt: TGTGCCAGCAGTTGGAGTCAAGAGACCCAGTACTTC; d_call: .; v_call: TRBV12-3/TRBV12-4; j_call: TRBJ2-5; clone_size: many
cdr3_aa: CATTDSSKVNYGYTF; cdr3_nt: TGTGCCACCACGGACAGTTCAAAAGTCAACTATGGCTACACCTTC; d_call: .; v_call: TRBV10-3; j_call: TRBJ1-2; clone_size: .